Presented here are 6 T cell receptor beta chains from one specimen sequenced in a study of CD8+ T cells in alopecia areata (dated by TCRdb to between 2018 and 2020). The library was obtained by the immunoSEQ multiplex PCR assay. RNA was extracted from all samples and reverse transcribed into cDNA, which served as template for TCR sequencing. TCRdb provides this immuneACCESS table in a form limited to in-frame rearrangements. Some clones are lacking; in checked studies, under half of them reflect an unresolved V gene, and why the rest are absent is not known. This sample has more than 150,000 clones in its table, and about 60% of those were observed once. Roughly 12% of the sample goes to the ten largest clones. The label giving this sample's time point can be read as: roughly 24 weeks on oral tofacitinib. The treatment or condition label, as the study defines it: oral pan-JAK inhibitor, 5-10 mg twice daily.

The sequences come from CD8+ T cells sorted from blood, collected at week 24, from a patient treated with tofacitinib. The receptors come from a human donor with alopecia areata.

V usage is TRBV27 and J usage is TRBJ2-7; D tentatively reads TRBD1 or TRBD2 (6 bases each). Germline V lookup: CDR1 MNHEY, CDR2 SMNVEV (reference sequence). The CDR3 contains 13 residues. V was shortened by 6 bases and J by 7 bases, with 16 bases between the two germline ends. CDR3 bases: TGTGCCAGCAGCCGAACGGGGGCGCGGGAGCAGTACTTC. The encoded protein is CASSRTGAREQYF.

Here the CDR3 reads CASSVSPGANVLTF. The CDR3 nucleotides are TGTGCCAGCAGTGTCTCCCCTGGGGCCAACGTCCTGACTTTC. The V gene is TRBV27, the J gene TRBJ2-6; D is ambiguous. Germline CDR1 is MNHEY and CDR2 is SMNVEV (reference sequence). This CDR3 comprises 14 residues. Trimming pared 5 bases from V and 2 bases from J, leaving 7 bases between.

This clone was counted only a few times. The J gene is TRBJ2-5, the V gene TRBV13, with D tentatively TRBD1 (6 bases). The CDR3 is made up of 16 amino acids. V was shortened by 5 bases and J by 5 bases, with 21 bases between the two germline ends. Germline lookup yields CDR1 PRHDT and CDR2 FYEKMQ (reference sequence). The CDR3 region is CASSASGHQLGETQYF. The CDR3 coding sequence is TGTGCCAGCAGCGCCTCGGGACATCAGCTGGGGGAGACCCAGTACTTC.

On this clone: Different DNA sequences within this sample yield the same CDR3. The chain recombines TRBV5-1 with TRBJ2-7; TRBD1 matches 12 bases. The CDR3 runs to 15 residues. V shed 0 bases and J 4 bases; nucleotides not matched to a gene: 2. Germline CDR1 and CDR2: SGHRS and YFSETQ. Written as DNA, the CDR3 is TGCGCCAGCAGCTTGGGGGACAGGGGGCCGTACGAGCAGTACTTC. Its protein is CASSLGDRGPYEQYF.

The V call is TRBV5-6, the J call TRBJ1-2; TRBD1 aligns across 7 bases. The ends lost 4 bases at V and 6 bases at J; junction bases unmatched: 3. The CDR3 is 12 residues long. Germline V gene sequence: CDR1 SGHDT, CDR2 YYEEEE. The CDR3 sequence: CASSGTADGYTF. As DNA, the CDR3 is TGTGCCAGCAGCGGGACAGCTGATGGCTACACCTTC.

This clone came up a few times. V and J are TRBV27 and TRBJ1-5; D might be TRBD1 (5 bases). CDR3 length: 13 amino acids. CDR1 is MNHEY, CDR2 SMNVEV, per germline (reference sequence). The ends were cut back, 11 bases at V and 6 bases at J, with 17 bases in the middle. In nucleotides, the CDR3 is TGTGCCTCGGGGGAAGGGGCCGGTCAGCCCCAGCATTTT. It yields the protein CASGEGAGQPQHF.